These T cell receptor beta chains were read from a single sample in a study of cytomegalovirus exposure and HLA in healthy donors. Some clones are missing from TCRdb's copy, which holds only in-frame ones; the method was immunoSEQ multiplex PCR. The profile shows under 60,000 clones, about 80% of them singletons. The sample comprised PBMCs. These receptors were taken from a man aged 50 or older in good health and CMV-seronegative. The CDR3 runs from the conserved cysteine through the conserved F or W. D genes are given only for firm matches. A row's size may be missing; if present it is once, few, many or a size class.

d_call: TRBD1
v_call: TRBV5-8
clone_size: NA
j_call: TRBJ2-7
cdr3_nt: TGTGCCAGCAGCCCGTGGGACAGCCTCTACGAGCAGTACTTC
cdr3_aa: CASSPWDSLYEQYF

d_call: TRBD2
v_call: TRBV5-1
clone_size: NA
j_call: TRBJ2-1
cdr3_nt: TGCGCCAGCAGGACTAGCGGAGATAACAATGAGCAGTTCTTC
cdr3_aa: CASRTSGDNNEQFF

d_call: TRBD2
v_call: TRBV6-6
clone_size: once
j_call: TRBJ2-3
cdr3_nt: TGTGCCAGCAGTTCAATGACTAGCGGAAGCACAGATACGCAGTATTTT
cdr3_aa: CASSSMTSGSTDTQYF

d_call: NA
v_call: TRBV6-6
clone_size: NA
j_call: TRBJ2-2
cdr3_nt: TGTGCCAGCAGACAGAACACCGGGGAGCTGTTTTTT
cdr3_aa: CASRQNTGELFF

d_call: TRBD1
v_call: TRBV7-9
clone_size: once
j_call: TRBJ1-2
cdr3_nt: TGTGCCAGCAGCCGAACAGGGGCTTCAAACTATGGCTACACCTTC
cdr3_aa: CASSRTGASNYGYTF

d_call: NA
v_call: TRBV6-5
clone_size: NA
j_call: TRBJ1-1
cdr3_nt: TGTGCCAGCAGTTACTCGAGGGTTTTGAACACTGAAGCTTTCTTT
cdr3_aa: CASSYSRVLNTEAFF

d_call: TRBD2
v_call: TRBV7-9
clone_size: NA
j_call: TRBJ2-1
cdr3_nt: TGTGCCAGCAGCTTGGTCCTAGCGGGAGGTAATGAGCAGTTCTTC
cdr3_aa: CASSLVLAGGNEQFF

d_call: NA
v_call: TRBV27
clone_size: NA
j_call: TRBJ2-5
cdr3_nt: TGTGCCAGCAGGCCTCCGGGACAAAGGGAGCCCCAGTACTTC
cdr3_aa: CASRPPGQREPQYF

d_call: TRBD1
v_call: TRBV5-4
clone_size: once
j_call: TRBJ1-4
cdr3_nt: TGTGCCAGCAGTACCGGACAGGTTGGTGAAAAACTGTTTTTT
cdr3_aa: CASSTGQVGEKLFF

d_call: NA
v_call: TRBV9
clone_size: NA
j_call: TRBJ2-3
cdr3_nt: TGTGCCAGCACAAGATTAGACAGTTACACAGATACGCAGTATTTT
cdr3_aa: CASTRLDSYTDTQYF

d_call: TRBD2
v_call: TRBV7-9
clone_size: NA
j_call: TRBJ2-5
cdr3_nt: TGTGCCAGCAGCTCCGGACTAGCGGGGGGGCAAGAGACCCAGTACTTC
cdr3_aa: CASSSGLAGGQETQYF

d_call: TRBD1
v_call: TRBV2
clone_size: NA
j_call: TRBJ1-4
cdr3_nt: TGTGCCAGCAGTGGGGACAGGGGTTGGACTAATGAAAAACTGTTTTTT
cdr3_aa: CASSGDRGWTNEKLFF

d_call: NA
v_call: TRBV4-3
clone_size: once
j_call: TRBJ2-5
cdr3_nt: TGCGCCAGCAGCCAAGCGGGGAGTGGATTTGGGGAGACCCAGTACTTC
cdr3_aa: CASSQAGSGFGETQYF

d_call: NA
v_call: TRBV9
clone_size: NA
j_call: TRBJ2-1
cdr3_nt: TGTGCCAGCAGCGTAGCTACAGGCCCCAGCTCCTACAATGAGCAGTTCTTC
cdr3_aa: CASSVATGPSSYNEQFF

d_call: NA
v_call: TRBV28
clone_size: NA
j_call: TRBJ2-7
cdr3_nt: TGTGCCAGCAGTCCAATGGGGGCAAGCTCCTACGAGCAGTACTTC
cdr3_aa: CASSPMGASSYEQYF

d_call: TRBD2
v_call: TRBV6-6
clone_size: once
j_call: TRBJ2-5
cdr3_nt: TGTGCCAGCACCGAAACGGGGGGGGAGACCCAGTACTTC
cdr3_aa: CASTETGGETQYF

d_call: TRBD2
v_call: TRBV30
clone_size: NA
j_call: TRBJ2-1
cdr3_nt: TGTGCCCGCTCGCCCGGGACTAGCGGCGCCGGGGAGCAGTTCTTC
cdr3_aa: CARSPGTSGAGEQFF

d_call: TRBD1
v_call: TRBV5-1
clone_size: NA
j_call: TRBJ1-2
cdr3_nt: TGCGCCAGCAGCACTGGGGACAGGTCGGAGGGCTACACCTTC
cdr3_aa: CASSTGDRSEGYTF

d_call: TRBD1
v_call: TRBV2
clone_size: NA
j_call: TRBJ1-5
cdr3_nt: TGTGCCAGCAGGAAGGGACAGGGTGGTCAGCCCCAGCATTTT
cdr3_aa: CASRKGQGGQPQHF

d_call: TRBD1
v_call: TRBV7-6
clone_size: NA
j_call: TRBJ1-1
cdr3_nt: TGTGCCAGCAGCGCACAGGGGATATTGAACACTGAAGCTTTCTTT
cdr3_aa: CASSAQGILNTEAFF

d_call: TRBD1
v_call: TRBV11-2
clone_size: NA
j_call: TRBJ2-1
cdr3_nt: TGTGCCAGCAGCTTAGTACAGGGGCCCAATGAGCAGTTCTTC
cdr3_aa: CASSLVQGPNEQFF

d_call: TRBD1
v_call: TRBV9
clone_size: NA
j_call: TRBJ2-3
cdr3_nt: TGTGCCAGCAGCGGGACAGGTATCGCAGATACGCAGTATTTT
cdr3_aa: CASSGTGIADTQYF

d_call: NA
v_call: TRBV7-3
clone_size: few
j_call: TRBJ1-2
cdr3_nt: TGTGCCAGCAGCCCCGACAGTACCGTCGGCCGGGACTATGGCTACACCTTC
cdr3_aa: CASSPDSTVGRDYGYTF

d_call: NA
v_call: TRBV7-8
clone_size: once
j_call: TRBJ2-7
cdr3_nt: TGTGCCAGCAGCTTAGTTCTAGAGGGCGAGCAGTACTTC
cdr3_aa: CASSLVLEGEQYF

d_call: TRBD1
v_call: TRBV7-9
clone_size: NA
j_call: TRBJ1-2
cdr3_nt: TGTGCCAGCAGCTTAGCGCGACAGGGGGCAGGTGGCTACACCTTC
cdr3_aa: CASSLARQGAGGYTF

d_call: TRBD1
v_call: TRBV6-5
clone_size: NA
j_call: TRBJ1-1
cdr3_nt: TGTGCCAGCACTGACAGGGGAACTGAAGCTTTCTTT
cdr3_aa: CASTDRGTEAFF

d_call: TRBD1
v_call: TRBV19
clone_size: NA
j_call: TRBJ2-2
cdr3_nt: TGTGCCAGTAGTGTGAGGACAGGCTACACCGGGGAGCTGTTTTTT
cdr3_aa: CASSVRTGYTGELFF

d_call: TRBD1
v_call: TRBV5-1
clone_size: NA
j_call: TRBJ2-7
cdr3_nt: TGCGCCAGCAGCTCGGGACAGGGGGCTTACGAGCAGTACTTC
cdr3_aa: CASSSGQGAYEQYF

d_call: NA
v_call: TRBV2
clone_size: few
j_call: TRBJ2-5
cdr3_nt: TGTGCCAGCAAGACCGGGGAAGAGACCCAGTACTTC
cdr3_aa: CASKTGEETQYF